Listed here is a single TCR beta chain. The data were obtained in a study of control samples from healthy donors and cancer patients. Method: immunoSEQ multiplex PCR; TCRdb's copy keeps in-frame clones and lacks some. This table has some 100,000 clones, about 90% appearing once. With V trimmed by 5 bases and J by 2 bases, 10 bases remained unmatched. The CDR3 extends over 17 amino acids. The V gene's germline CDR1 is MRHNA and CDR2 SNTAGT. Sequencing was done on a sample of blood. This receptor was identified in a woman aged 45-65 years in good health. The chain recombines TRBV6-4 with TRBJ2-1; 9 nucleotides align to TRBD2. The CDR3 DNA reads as TGTGCCAGCAGTCGCAAACCGGGACTAGCTCCCTACAATGAGCAGTTCTTC. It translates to CASSRKPGLAPYNEQFF.